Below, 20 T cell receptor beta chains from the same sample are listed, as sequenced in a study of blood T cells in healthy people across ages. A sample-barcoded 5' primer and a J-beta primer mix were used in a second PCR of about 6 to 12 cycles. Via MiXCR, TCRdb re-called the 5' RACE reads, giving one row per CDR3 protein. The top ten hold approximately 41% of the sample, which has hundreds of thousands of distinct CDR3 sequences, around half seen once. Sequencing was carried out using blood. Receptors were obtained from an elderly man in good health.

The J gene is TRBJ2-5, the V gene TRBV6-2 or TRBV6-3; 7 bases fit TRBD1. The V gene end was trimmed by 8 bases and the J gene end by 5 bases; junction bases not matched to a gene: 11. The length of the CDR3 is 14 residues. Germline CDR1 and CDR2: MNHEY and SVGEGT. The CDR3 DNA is TGTGCCAGCGTCGACAGGGTCGTTGTCGAGACCCAGTACTTC. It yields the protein CASVDRVVVETQYF.

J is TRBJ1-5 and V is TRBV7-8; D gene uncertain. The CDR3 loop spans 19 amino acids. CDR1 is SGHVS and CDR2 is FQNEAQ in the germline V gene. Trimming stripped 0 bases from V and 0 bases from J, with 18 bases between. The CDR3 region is CASSLARASGRFSNQPQHF. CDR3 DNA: TGTGCCAGCAGCTTAGCGCGAGCGTCAGGACGATTTAGCAATCAGCCCCAGCATTTT.

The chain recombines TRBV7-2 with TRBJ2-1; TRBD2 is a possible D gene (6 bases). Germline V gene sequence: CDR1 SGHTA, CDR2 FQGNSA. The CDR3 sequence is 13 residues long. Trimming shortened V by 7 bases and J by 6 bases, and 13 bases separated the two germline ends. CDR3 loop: CASTLGGVNEQFF. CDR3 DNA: TGTGCCAGCACCCTCGGAGGGGTCAATGAGCAGTTCTTC.

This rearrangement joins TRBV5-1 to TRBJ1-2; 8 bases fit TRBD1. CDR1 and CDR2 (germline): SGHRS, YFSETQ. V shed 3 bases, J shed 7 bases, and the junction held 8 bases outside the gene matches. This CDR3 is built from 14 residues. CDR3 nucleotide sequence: TGCGCCAGCAGCTGGGGACAGGCAGGGGGTGGCTACACCTTC. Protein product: CASSWGQAGGGYTF.

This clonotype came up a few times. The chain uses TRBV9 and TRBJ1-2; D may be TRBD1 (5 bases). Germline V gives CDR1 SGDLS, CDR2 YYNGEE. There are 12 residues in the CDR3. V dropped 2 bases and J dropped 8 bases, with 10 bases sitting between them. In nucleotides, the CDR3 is TGTGCCAGCAGCGTCGCAGGGTCCGGCTACACCTTC. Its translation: CASSVAGSGYTF.

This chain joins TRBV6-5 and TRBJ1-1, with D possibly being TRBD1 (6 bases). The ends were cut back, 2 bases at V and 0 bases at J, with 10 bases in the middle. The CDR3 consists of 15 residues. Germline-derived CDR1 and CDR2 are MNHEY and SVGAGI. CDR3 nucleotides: TGTGCCAGCAGTTACGGAGGGGGACTGAACACTGAAGCTTTCTTT. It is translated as CASSYGGGLNTEAFF.

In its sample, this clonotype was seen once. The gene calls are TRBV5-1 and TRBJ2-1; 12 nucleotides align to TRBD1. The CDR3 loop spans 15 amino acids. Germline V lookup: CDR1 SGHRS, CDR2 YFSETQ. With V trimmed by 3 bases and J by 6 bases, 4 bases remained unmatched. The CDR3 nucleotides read TGCGCCAGCAGCTGGGGACAGGGGGCGGGCAATGAGCAGTTCTTC. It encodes CASSWGQGAGNEQFF.

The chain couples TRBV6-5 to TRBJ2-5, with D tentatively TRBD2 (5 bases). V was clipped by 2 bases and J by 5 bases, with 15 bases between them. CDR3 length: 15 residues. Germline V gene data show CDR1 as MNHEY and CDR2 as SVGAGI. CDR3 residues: CASSYRTLAEETQYF. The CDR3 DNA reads TGTGCCAGCAGTTACCGGACTTTAGCCGAGGAGACCCAGTACTTC.

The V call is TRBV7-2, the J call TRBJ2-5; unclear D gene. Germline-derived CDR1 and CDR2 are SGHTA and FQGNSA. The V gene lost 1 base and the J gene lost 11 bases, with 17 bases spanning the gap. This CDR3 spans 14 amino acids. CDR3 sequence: CASSLGVGQAQQYF. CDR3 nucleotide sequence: TGTGCCAGCAGCTTAGGCGTAGGGCAGGCCCAGCAGTACTTC. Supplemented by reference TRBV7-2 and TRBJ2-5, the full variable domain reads GAGVSQSPSNKVTEKGKDVELRCDPISGHTALYWYRQSLGQGLEFLIYFQGNSAPDKSGLPSDRFSAERTGGSVSTLTIQRTQQEDSAVYLCASSLGVGQAQQYFGPGTRLLVL.

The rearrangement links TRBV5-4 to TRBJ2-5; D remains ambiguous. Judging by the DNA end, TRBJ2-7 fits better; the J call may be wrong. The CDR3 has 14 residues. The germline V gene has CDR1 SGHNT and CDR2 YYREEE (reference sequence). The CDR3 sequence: CASSSGSTRYEQYF. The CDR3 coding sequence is TGTGCCAGCAGCTCCGGTTCGACACGCTACGAGCAGTACTTC.

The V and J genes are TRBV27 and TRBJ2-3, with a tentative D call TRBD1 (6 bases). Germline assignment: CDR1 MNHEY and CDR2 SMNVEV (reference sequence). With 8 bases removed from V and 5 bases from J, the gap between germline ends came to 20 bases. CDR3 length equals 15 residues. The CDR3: CASVLGGFYRDTQYF. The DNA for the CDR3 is TGTGCCAGCGTGTTAGGGGGTTTTTACAGAGATACGCAGTATTTT.

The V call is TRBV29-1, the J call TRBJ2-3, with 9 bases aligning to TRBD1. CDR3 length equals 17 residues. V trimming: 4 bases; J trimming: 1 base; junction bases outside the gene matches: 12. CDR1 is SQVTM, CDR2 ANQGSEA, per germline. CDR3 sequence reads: CSVGNRGPIPGTDTQYF. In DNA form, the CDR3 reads TGCAGCGTTGGAAACAGGGGGCCAATTCCGGGCACAGATACGCAGTATTTT.

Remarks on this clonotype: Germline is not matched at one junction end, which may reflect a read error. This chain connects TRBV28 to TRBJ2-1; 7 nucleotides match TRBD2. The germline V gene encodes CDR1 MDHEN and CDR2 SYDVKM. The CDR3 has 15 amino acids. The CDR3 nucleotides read TGTGCCAGCAGTTTTCAAAGACTAGCCTACAGTGAGCAGTTCTTC. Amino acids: CASSFQRLAYSEQFF.

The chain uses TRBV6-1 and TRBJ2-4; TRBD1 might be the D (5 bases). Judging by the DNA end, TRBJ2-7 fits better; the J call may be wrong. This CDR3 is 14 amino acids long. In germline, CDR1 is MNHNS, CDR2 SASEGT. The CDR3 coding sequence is TGTGCCAGCAGCCCCGTGATGGGCAGGGACGAGCAGTACTTC. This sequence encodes CASSPVMGRDEQYF.

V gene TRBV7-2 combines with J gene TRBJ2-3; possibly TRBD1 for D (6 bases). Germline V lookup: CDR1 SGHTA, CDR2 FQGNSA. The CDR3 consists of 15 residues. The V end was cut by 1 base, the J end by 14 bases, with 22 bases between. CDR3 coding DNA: TGTGCCAGCAGCTTAGTGGGCAGGGGTCACAGATACGCGTATTTT. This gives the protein CASSLVGRGHRYAYF.

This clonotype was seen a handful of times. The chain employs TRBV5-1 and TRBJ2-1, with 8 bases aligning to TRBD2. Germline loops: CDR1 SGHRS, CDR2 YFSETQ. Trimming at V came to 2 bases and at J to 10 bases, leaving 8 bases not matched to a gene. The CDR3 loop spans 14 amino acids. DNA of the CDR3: TGCGCCAGCAGCTTTAGGCCTAGCGGGCAAGAGCAGTTCTTC. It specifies CASSFRPSGQEQFF.

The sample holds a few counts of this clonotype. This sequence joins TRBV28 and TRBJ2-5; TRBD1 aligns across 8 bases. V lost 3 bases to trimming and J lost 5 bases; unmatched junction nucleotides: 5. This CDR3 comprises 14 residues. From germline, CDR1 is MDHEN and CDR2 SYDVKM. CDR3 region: CASSLEDRVETQYF. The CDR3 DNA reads TGTGCCAGCAGTTTGGAGGACAGGGTTGAGACCCAGTACTTC.

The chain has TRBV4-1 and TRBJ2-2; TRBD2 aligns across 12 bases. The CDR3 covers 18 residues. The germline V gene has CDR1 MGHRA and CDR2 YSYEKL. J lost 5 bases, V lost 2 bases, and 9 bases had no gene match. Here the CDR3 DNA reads TGCGCCAGCAGCCAACGTCGGCTAGCGGGAGGGGGTACCGGGGAGCTGTTTTTT. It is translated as CASSQRRLAGGGTGELFF.

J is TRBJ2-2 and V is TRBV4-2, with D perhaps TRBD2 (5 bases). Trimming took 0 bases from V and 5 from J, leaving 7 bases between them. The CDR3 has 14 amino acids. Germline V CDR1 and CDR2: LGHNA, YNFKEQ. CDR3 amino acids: CASSQDRGTGELFF. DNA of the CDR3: TGTGCCAGCAGCCAAGATCGGGGTACCGGGGAGCTGTTTTTT.

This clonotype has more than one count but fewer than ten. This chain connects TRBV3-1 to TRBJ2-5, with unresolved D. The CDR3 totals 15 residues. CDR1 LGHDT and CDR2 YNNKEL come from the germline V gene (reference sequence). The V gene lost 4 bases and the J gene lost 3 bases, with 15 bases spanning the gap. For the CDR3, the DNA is TGTGCCAGCAGCCCCGTCGGACCGTACAAAGAGACCCAGTACTTC. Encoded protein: CASSPVGPYKETQYF.